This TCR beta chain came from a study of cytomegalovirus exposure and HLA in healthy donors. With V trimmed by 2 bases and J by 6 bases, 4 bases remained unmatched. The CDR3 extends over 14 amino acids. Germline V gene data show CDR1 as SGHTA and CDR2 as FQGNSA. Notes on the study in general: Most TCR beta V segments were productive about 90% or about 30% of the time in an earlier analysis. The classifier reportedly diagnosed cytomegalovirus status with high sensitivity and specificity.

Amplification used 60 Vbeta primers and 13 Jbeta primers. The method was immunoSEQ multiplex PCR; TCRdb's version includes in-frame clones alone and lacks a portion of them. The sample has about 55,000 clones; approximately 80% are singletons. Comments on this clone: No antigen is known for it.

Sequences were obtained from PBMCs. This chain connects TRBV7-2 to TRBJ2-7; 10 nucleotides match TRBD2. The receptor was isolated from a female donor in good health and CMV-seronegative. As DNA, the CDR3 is TGTGCCAGCAGCTTACGAGCGGGAGGGTCCGAGCAGTACTTC. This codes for CASSLRAGGSEQYF.